At least ten counts were recorded for the clone carrying this T cell receptor (beta chain). Its matching antigen is unknown. These data come from a study of T-cell memory formation after mild COVID-19. The study, taken as a whole, reports: Detection of some responders pre-infection suggested pre-existing cross-reactive memory T cells participated.

The CDR3 is 14 amino acids. Germline V gives CDR1 SGHTA, CDR2 FQGTGA. V lost 1 base and J lost 6, with 9 bases in between. TCRdb redid the calling of the 5' RACE reads with MiXCR, one entry per CDR3 protein. Of about 310,000 distinct CDR3 sequences listed, approximately 19% are singletons. The sequencing sample was made of PBMCs or a T cell subset sorted from them (not recorded which). The TCR was taken from a man in his late teens or twenties who had mild COVID-19 (a few samples of this study predate the infection). Cell type and time point are not known. The chain joins TRBV7-3 to TRBJ2-2; D gene ambiguous. The CDR3 loop reads CASSLMGSPGELFF. CDR3 nucleotides: TGTGCCAGCAGCTTAATGGGTAGTCCCGGGGAGCTGTTTTTT.